This entry lists 22 T cell receptor beta chains sequenced from one sample in a study of cytomegalovirus exposure and HLA in healthy donors. The method was immunoSEQ multiplex PCR; TCRdb's version includes in-frame clones alone and lacks a portion of them. The profile shows 130,000 or so clones, roughly 87% of them singletons. The sequenced material came from PBMCs. These receptors were obtained from a woman under 30 in good health and CMV-seropositive.

CDR3 nucleotide sequence: TGTGCCAGTAGGAGAAGGGGTACTGAAGCTTTCTTT. This codes for CASRRRGTEAFF. The chain carries TRBV19 and TRBJ1-1, with D possibly being TRBD1 (5 bases). Deletions cut 6 bases from V and 5 bases from J, with 10 bases between. The CDR3 is 12 residues long. The V gene's germline CDR1 is LNHDA and CDR2 SQIVND (reference sequence). The whole variable domain, filled in from reference TRBV19 and TRBJ1-1, reads DGGITQSPKYLFRKEGQNVTLSCEQNLNHDAMYWYRQDPGQGLRLIYYSQIVNDFQKGDIAEGYSVSREKKESFPLTVTSAQKNPTAFYLCASRRRGTEAFFGQGTRLTVV.

This rearrangement joins TRBV19 to TRBJ1-1; 7 bases match TRBD1. Looked up from germline, CDR1 is LNHDA and CDR2 is SQIVND (reference sequence). The V segment lost 3 bases and the J segment 4 bases; nucleotides outside the gene matches: 8. This CDR3 has 15 residues. The DNA of the CDR3 is TGTGCCAGTAGTATCGACAGGGTTGGAAGCACTGAAGCTTTCTTT. Translating it yields CASSIDRVGSTEAFF.

This clone appeared a single time. The V and J genes are TRBV11-3 and TRBJ1-1; D is ambiguous. Germline assignment: CDR1 SGHNT and CDR2 YENEEA. This CDR3 is 14 amino acids long. Deletions cut 0 bases from V and 1 base from J, with 6 bases between. The CDR3 is CASSLDWQNTEAFF. The CDR3 DNA follows: TGTGCCAGCAGCTTAGATTGGCAGAACACTGAAGCTTTCTTT.

The chain links TRBV6-6 to TRBJ2-1; 9 bases match TRBD1. CDR3 size: 15 residues. The V and J ends lost 2 bases and 5 bases, in that order; junction bases with no gene match: 4. Per the germline V gene, CDR1 is MNHNY and CDR2 is SVGAGI (reference sequence). As DNA, the CDR3 is TGTGCCAGCAGTTACGGGACAGGGATGGACAATGAGCAGTTCTTC. Translating gives CASSYGTGMDNEQFF.

The gene calls are TRBV5-1 and TRBJ2-7; 9 positions agree with TRBD1. V was pared by 2 bases and J by 5 bases, with 8 bases of the junction left unmatched. The germline CDR1 and CDR2 sequences are SGHRS and YFSETQ. The CDR3 covers 15 residues. Written as DNA, the CDR3 is TGCGCCAGCAGCTTCGGGACAGGGAGGAGCGACGAGCAGTACTTC. Translation gives CASSFGTGRSDEQYF.

The V gene is TRBV2, the J gene TRBJ2-2; 7 nucleotides line up with TRBD1. Germline V gene sequence: CDR1 SNHLY, CDR2 FYNNEI. The CDR3 sequence is 13 residues long. The V and J ends lost 4 bases and 9 bases, in that order; junction bases with no gene match: 5. The CDR3 DNA reads TGTGCCAGCAGTGTCAACAGGGGCCGGGAGCTGTTTTTT. Translation: CASSVNRGRELFF.

The V and J genes are TRBV6-5 and TRBJ2-5; maybe TRBD1 (5 bases). Trimming removed 8 bases from V and 4 bases from J, with 20 bases in between. The CDR3 consists of 15 residues. The germline CDR1 and CDR2 sequences are MNHEY and SVGAGI. The DNA for the CDR3 is TGTGCCAGCCAACCGCGGCCAGGGTCGGGAGAGACCCAGTACTTC. Residues: CASQPRPGSGETQYF.

The CDR3 DNA is TGTGCCAGTAGTATCGCCGGACAGAAACCTAACACTGAAGCTTTCTTT. Translated, it gives CASSIAGQKPNTEAFF. V gene TRBV19 combines with J gene TRBJ1-1; D is possibly TRBD1 (6 bases). Trimming stripped 3 bases from V and 2 bases from J, with 16 bases between. Germline CDR1 reads LNHDA; CDR2 reads SQIVND (reference sequence). The CDR3 length is 16 residues.

The chain employs TRBV11-2 and TRBJ1-3, with unresolved D. The V gene's germline CDR1 is SGHAT and CDR2 FQNNGV. V lost 6 bases and J 1 base, leaving 19 bases between the germline ends. The CDR3 runs 17 residues. The CDR3 DNA sequence: TGTGCCAGCAGGAAAGAGGGTCCAGGCTCATCTGGAAACACCATATATTTT. This translates into CASRKEGPGSSGNTIYF.

The chain has TRBV6-1 and TRBJ1-1, with 8 bases identical to TRBD1. The trim removed 5 bases at V and 3 bases at J, leaving 5 bases unmatched. Germline V gene data show CDR1 as MNHNS and CDR2 as SASEGT. This CDR3 is 14 amino acids long. CDR3 protein: CASSFTGGHTEAFF. CDR3 DNA sequence: TGTGCCAGCAGTTTCACAGGGGGACACACTGAAGCTTTCTTT.

The V call is TRBV10-3, the J call TRBJ2-1; 9 positions agree with TRBD2. The CDR3 consists of 16 residues. Germline V CDR1 and CDR2: ENHRY, SYGVKD. J gave up 7 bases and V 5 bases, and 12 bases lay outside the gene matches. Here the CDR3 reads CAISKDIAGARNEQFF. The CDR3 nucleotides are TGTGCCATCAGTAAAGATATAGCGGGGGCCAGGAATGAGCAGTTCTTC.

The chain employs TRBV7-3 and TRBJ2-5; TRBD1 matches 9 bases. The CDR3 is 13 amino acids. Trimming removed 5 bases from V and 5 bases from J; junction bases left unmatched: 3. Germline loops: CDR1 SGHTA, CDR2 FQGTGA. CDR3 protein: CASSVDRGETQYF. The CDR3, as DNA: TGTGCCAGCAGCGTAGACAGGGGGGAGACCCAGTACTTC.

This clone turned up a few times. The CDR3 sequence: CASSLDRGYGYTF. DNA for the CDR3: TGTGCCAGCAGCTTAGACAGGGGCTATGGCTACACCTTC. The V gene is TRBV11-2, the J gene TRBJ1-2; possible D gene TRBD1, 6 bases. Trimming took 0 bases from V and 4 from J, leaving 6 bases between them. CDR3 length equals 13 residues. Per germline, CDR1 SGHAT and CDR2 FQNNGV.

V usage is TRBV19 and J usage is TRBJ1-5; D remains unclear. This CDR3 has 13 residues. The V and J ends lost 4 bases and 5 bases respectively, with 9 bases between them. Germline CDR1 LNHDA, CDR2 SQIVND (reference sequence). CDR3 loop: CASSNVGDQPQHF. For the CDR3, the DNA is TGTGCCAGTAGTAATGTCGGGGATCAGCCCCAGCATTTT.

V is TRBV29-1 and J is TRBJ1-1; tentative D call: TRBD1 (6 bases). Germline CDR1 SQVTM, CDR2 ANQGSEA. V was shortened by 6 bases and J by 1 base, with 15 bases between the two germline ends. The CDR3 spans 14 residues. The CDR3 DNA follows: TGCAGCGTGAGGGGGTGGCAAAAGAACACTGAAGCTTTCTTT. It encodes CSVRGWQKNTEAFF.

This chain links TRBV9 with TRBJ2-2; 9 bases map to TRBD1. This CDR3 has 15 residues. Germline V CDR1 and CDR2: SGDLS, YYNGEE. The V segment lost 4 bases and the J segment 4 bases; nucleotides outside the gene matches: 5. As DNA, the CDR3 is TGTGCCAGCAGCATGACAGGGGGAATCACCGGGGAGCTGTTTTTT. Translated: CASSMTGGITGELFF.

The rearrangement uses TRBV27 and TRBJ1-2; weak D call: TRBD1 (5 bases). The CDR3 loop spans 13 amino acids. Germline CDR1 reads MNHEY; CDR2 reads SMNVEV (reference sequence). V dropped 5 bases and J dropped 5 bases, with 12 bases sitting between them. CDR3 sequence: CASSQTERYGYTF. The CDR3 bases are TGTGCCAGCAGTCAGACAGAACGATATGGCTACACCTTC.

The chain employs TRBV5-1 and TRBJ1-6, with 8 bases identical to TRBD1. V lost 0 bases and J lost 10; bases outside the gene matches: 6. CDR3 length: 15 amino acids. Germline V gives CDR1 SGHRS, CDR2 YFSETQ. The CDR3 DNA reads TGCGCCAGCAGCTTGGCCGGGACAGGAAGATCACCCCTCCACTTT. It is translated as CASSLAGTGRSPLHF.

The chain is built from TRBV5-1 and TRBJ1-2, with 11 bases fitting TRBD1. This CDR3 region has 15 residues. Germline CDR1 is SGHRS and CDR2 is YFSETQ. J lost 6 bases, V lost 6 bases, and 10 bases had no gene match. The CDR3 DNA follows: TGCGCCAGCAACACTAACGGACAGGGGGCCCATGGCTACACCTTC. Its translation is CASNTNGQGAHGYTF.

The genes are TRBV6-5 and TRBJ1-1, with D perhaps TRBD1 (5 bases). V was shortened by 2 bases and J by 4 bases, with 8 bases between the two germline ends. CDR3 length: 13 amino acids. In germline, CDR1 is MNHEY, CDR2 SVGAGI. The CDR3 loop reads CASSYRRGTEAFF. The CDR3 DNA follows: TGTGCCAGCAGTTACAGGAGGGGCACTGAAGCTTTCTTT.

The chain couples TRBV4-1 to TRBJ2-1, with 9 bases matching TRBD1. This CDR3 has 20 amino acids. Germline V gives CDR1 MGHRA, CDR2 YSYEKL. With 1 base clipped from V and 6 bases from J, the junction kept 19 bases outside the gene matches. CDR3 bases: TGCGCCAGCAGCCAAGTGGGAAGGGGCTCGGACAGGGGACCACTCAATGAGCAGTTCTTC. Protein: CASSQVGRGSDRGPLNEQFF.

This chain uses TRBV6-1 with TRBJ1-4, with 9 positions matching TRBD1. The J segment lost 3 bases and the V segment lost 8 bases, leaving 4 bases of the junction unmatched. The germline V gene encodes CDR1 MNHNS and CDR2 SASEGT. The CDR3 covers 14 residues. DNA for the CDR3: TGTGCCAGCGAACAGGGGGCAGCTAATGAAAAACTGTTTTTT. Translating gives CASEQGAANEKLFF.